The rows below give T cell receptor beta chains drawn from one sample of a study of cytomegalovirus exposure and HLA in healthy donors. Repertoires were generated with immunoSEQ multiplex PCR, while TCRdb's copy carries only in-frame clones and drops some. Of some 200,000 clones listed, around 74% are singletons. The sequencing input was PBMCs. The receptors derive from a female donor in good health and CMV-seronegative. Both conserved end residues are part of each CDR3. The size of a clone is reported for some rows only, either as once, few or many, or as a class for expanded clones.

j_call: TRBJ1-2; v_call: TRBV28; clone_size: -; cdr3_aa: CASSPIREIPYGYTF
j_call: TRBJ1-5; v_call: TRBV7-2; clone_size: once; cdr3_aa: CASSLTGDQPQHF
j_call: TRBJ2-3; v_call: TRBV7-8; clone_size: -; cdr3_aa: CASSSGDRGIDTQYF
j_call: TRBJ1-2; v_call: TRBV6-1; clone_size: -; cdr3_aa: CASSGTGMNGYTF
j_call: TRBJ2-7; v_call: TRBV7-9; clone_size: -; cdr3_aa: CASSHGQGVTYEQYF
j_call: TRBJ2-7; v_call: TRBV28; clone_size: once; cdr3_aa: CASKGDSYEQYF
j_call: TRBJ2-5; v_call: TRBV5-1; clone_size: -; cdr3_aa: CASSLVSETQYF
j_call: TRBJ1-2; v_call: TRBV29-1; clone_size: -; cdr3_aa: CSGILGDSYGYTF
j_call: TRBJ1-3; v_call: TRBV15; clone_size: -; cdr3_aa: CATSRDRGSGNTIYF
j_call: TRBJ1-1; v_call: TRBV10-1; clone_size: once; cdr3_aa: CASSEAGRGGTEAFF
j_call: TRBJ1-2; v_call: TRBV18; clone_size: few; cdr3_aa: CASSPGTGANYGYTF
j_call: TRBJ2-1; v_call: TRBV9; clone_size: -; cdr3_aa: CASSSWAPTTADEQFF
j_call: TRBJ1-2; v_call: TRBV5-1; clone_size: few; cdr3_aa: CASSILTGLDYGYTF
j_call: TRBJ1-1; v_call: TRBV5-5; clone_size: few; cdr3_aa: CASSLDQMNTEAFF
j_call: TRBJ2-7; v_call: TRBV6-6; clone_size: -; cdr3_aa: CASSYGQVRDYEQYF
j_call: TRBJ2-5; v_call: TRBV5-4; clone_size: few; cdr3_aa: CASSKGQGIGETQYF
j_call: TRBJ1-2; v_call: TRBV27; clone_size: -; cdr3_aa: CASSFRTGPSYGYTF
j_call: TRBJ1-2; v_call: TRBV16; clone_size: -; cdr3_aa: CASSQAGTAGNYGYTF
j_call: TRBJ2-7; v_call: TRBV5-4; clone_size: -; cdr3_aa: CASSPRGSGAQGRQYF
j_call: TRBJ2-1; v_call: TRBV7-2; clone_size: once; cdr3_aa: CASSLAGGFNEQFF
j_call: TRBJ2-7; v_call: TRBV6-6; clone_size: -; cdr3_aa: CASSYIRGEQYF
j_call: TRBJ1-2; v_call: TRBV5-6; clone_size: -; cdr3_aa: CASSADRAYGYTF
j_call: TRBJ1-5; v_call: TRBV19; clone_size: -; cdr3_aa: CASSPRQGDQPQHF
j_call: TRBJ2-5; v_call: TRBV9; clone_size: few; cdr3_aa: CASSERVGGAGQETQYF
j_call: TRBJ1-2; v_call: TRBV14; clone_size: -; cdr3_aa: CASSLGQLYGYTF
j_call: TRBJ1-5; v_call: TRBV9; clone_size: -; cdr3_aa: CASSVGEGSNQPQHF
j_call: TRBJ2-3; v_call: TRBV9; clone_size: -; cdr3_aa: CASSLRQGDTQYF
j_call: TRBJ1-1; v_call: TRBV5-4; clone_size: once; cdr3_aa: CASSWGQGVYTEAFF
j_call: TRBJ2-1; v_call: TRBV7-9; clone_size: -; cdr3_aa: CASSPPRQGSSYNEQFF
j_call: TRBJ1-5; v_call: TRBV28; clone_size: -; cdr3_aa: CASNFPDRVGNQPQHF
j_call: TRBJ1-2; v_call: TRBV6-5; clone_size: -; cdr3_aa: CASSLTGQASPYGYTF
j_call: TRBJ2-1; v_call: TRBV15; clone_size: -; cdr3_aa: CATSRDGGTSGNNEQFF
j_call: TRBJ1-5; v_call: TRBV4-1; clone_size: -; cdr3_aa: CASSQDLGGSNQPQHF
j_call: TRBJ1-1; v_call: TRBV18; clone_size: -; cdr3_aa: CASSPSRGTEAFF
j_call: TRBJ2-7; v_call: TRBV14; clone_size: -; cdr3_aa: CASSPAGGMLRGQYF
j_call: TRBJ1-1; v_call: TRBV28; clone_size: -; cdr3_aa: CASRRQVGTEAFF
j_call: TRBJ1-5; v_call: TRBV6-1; clone_size: -; cdr3_aa: CASSERSYSNQPQHF
j_call: TRBJ2-2; v_call: TRBV11-2; clone_size: -; cdr3_aa: CASSLTGTSGATGELFF
j_call: TRBJ2-3; v_call: TRBV30; clone_size: -; cdr3_aa: CAWRVYGGATDTQYF
j_call: TRBJ1-2; v_call: TRBV9; clone_size: few; cdr3_aa: CASSVEGTGAGYTF
j_call: TRBJ1-3; v_call: TRBV5-1; clone_size: -; cdr3_aa: CASSLAAVHSGNTIYF
j_call: TRBJ1-3; v_call: TRBV7-3; clone_size: -; cdr3_aa: CASSLTPPGENSGNTIYF
j_call: TRBJ1-6; v_call: TRBV2; clone_size: once; cdr3_aa: CASRGAGTSNSPLHF
j_call: TRBJ2-3; v_call: TRBV5-1; clone_size: -; cdr3_aa: CASSLGQGLQYF
j_call: TRBJ2-4; v_call: TRBV27; clone_size: -; cdr3_aa: CASRDSILAKNIQYF
j_call: TRBJ2-1; v_call: TRBV9; clone_size: -; cdr3_aa: CASSVGGIDNEQFF
j_call: TRBJ1-2; v_call: TRBV7-6; clone_size: -; cdr3_aa: CASSSSLDYGYTF
j_call: TRBJ1-6; v_call: TRBV7-9; clone_size: -; cdr3_aa: CASSSLGQGNSPLHF
j_call: TRBJ1-1; v_call: TRBV11-2; clone_size: -; cdr3_aa: CASSIGWTEDTEAFF
j_call: TRBJ2-3; v_call: TRBV7-3; clone_size: -; cdr3_aa: CASSQQGGPGATDTQYF
j_call: TRBJ1-6; v_call: TRBV7-2; clone_size: -; cdr3_aa: CASSEGWDTSPLHF
j_call: TRBJ1-4; v_call: TRBV19; clone_size: -; cdr3_aa: CASRPPGQGAANEKLFF
j_call: TRBJ1-3; v_call: TRBV18; clone_size: -; cdr3_aa: CASSRNGDYSGNTIYF